This T cell receptor beta chain was identified in a study of shared clonotypes between healthy human individuals. Study-wide results and caveats: Four donors had around 5% of their naive CD4 clonotypes in common. Large depth notwithstanding, sorted-subset sequencing proved incomplete by rarefaction. In general, naive subsets displayed greater estimated richness than memory subsets did.

CD8 cells regarded as naive lacked CD45RO, were positively chosen for CCR7, and omitted terminally differentiated effector memory CD45RA+ cells. Germline values: CDR1 MNHEY, CDR2 SMNVEV (reference sequence). The CDR3 has 13 residues. After removal of 6 bases from V and 6 bases from J, the junction contained 5 bases not matched to a gene. Concerning this clone: Its antigen is currently unknown.

Sequencing was performed with immunoSEQ multiplex PCR; in TCRdb, only in-frame clones are kept and a portion is missing. This sample carries about 680,000 clones, about 92% of them seen once, and the ten largest clones take roughly 24%. The sequenced sample was naive CD8+ T cells sorted from blood. The receptor was derived from a man aged 30-40 years in good health. V gene TRBV27 combines with J gene TRBJ1-2; 9 nucleotides match TRBD1. The DNA of the CDR3 is TGTGCCAGCAGGCCGGGGACAGGGAATGGCTACACCTTC. It codes for CASRPGTGNGYTF.